This T cell receptor beta chain comes out of a study of T cell therapy after organ transplantation. About this clone: What it binds is not known.

CDR3 length equals 14 residues. V was trimmed by 8 bases and J by 1 base, leaving 14 bases between them. The germline V gene has CDR1 MNHNS and CDR2 SASEGT. Libraries were prepared by immunoSEQ multiplex PCR; TCRdb keeps only in-frame clonotypes and omits some of them. The top ten clones hold over 3% of a sample with roughly 48,000 clones, 94% of them seen once. Sample: CD8+ T cells from blood, taken before autologous CMV-specific T cell therapy. The receptor was isolated from a human patient who had received a solid organ transplant and had CMV disease. The chain uses TRBV6-1 and TRBJ1-1, with a possible D match to TRBD1 (6 bases). The CDR3 DNA sequence: TGTGCCAGCTCCCCACAGGGCCAGAACACTGAAGCTTTCTTT. Its protein is CASSPQGQNTEAFF.